The 25 T cell receptor beta chains given below trace back to one sample, sequenced in a study of circulating and synovial CD4+ cells in juvenile arthritis. Only in-frame clones appear in the TCRdb table, and some are missing; sequencing was by immunoSEQ multiplex PCR. The sample records around 32,000 clones, roughly 95% being singletons. The sequenced sample consisted of CD4+ T cells from blood. These TCRs come from a human donor with juvenile idiopathic arthritis.

V is TRBV15 and J is TRBJ2-7, with TRBD1 matching over 7 bases. From germline, CDR1 is LNHNV and CDR2 YYDKDF (reference sequence). Losses at the gene ends were 2 bases for V and 4 bases for J; bases not matched to a gene: 5. This CDR3 region has 14 residues. The CDR3 region is CATSRFGQAYEQYF. The CDR3, as DNA: TGTGCCACCAGCAGATTCGGACAGGCTTACGAGCAGTACTTC.

This clone was seen a single time. The V gene is TRBV7-2, the J gene TRBJ2-7, with D possibly matching TRBD2 (6 bases). Trimming took off 4 bases at V and 5 bases at J, with 18 bases between the two ends. The CDR3 contains 15 residues. Germline V gene lookup returns CDR1 SGHTA and CDR2 FQGNSA. The CDR3 DNA reads TGTGCCAGCAGCTCACGTCCGGGAGTCTACAACGAGCAGTACTTC. It yields the protein CASSSRPGVYNEQYF.

This chain's CDR3 is CASRERGFYNEQFF. CDR3 sequence (DNA): TGTGCCAGCAGGGAGCGGGGGTTTTACAATGAGCAGTTCTTC. The chain employs TRBV2 and TRBJ2-1, with 8 bases matching TRBD2. Trimming cost V 6 bases and J 4 bases; bases outside gene matches: 5. There are 14 residues in the CDR3. The V gene's germline CDR1 is SNHLY and CDR2 FYNNEI.

V is TRBV11-2 and J is TRBJ1-2, with unresolved D. The ends were cut back, 6 bases at V and 4 bases at J, with 18 bases in the middle. The germline CDR1 and CDR2 sequences are SGHAT and FQNNGV. The CDR3 loop spans 15 amino acids. The CDR3 spells CASRSLAGPIYGYTF. DNA of the CDR3: TGTGCCAGCAGATCCCTAGCCGGGCCTATCTATGGCTACACCTTC.

This rearrangement joins TRBV7-9 to TRBJ1-1, with D perhaps matching TRBD1 (6 bases). CDR3 size: 15 residues. Trimming cost V 4 bases and J 4 bases, with 16 bases left between them. In germline, CDR1 is SEHNR, CDR2 FQNEAQ (reference sequence). Here the CDR3 DNA reads TGTGCCAGCAGCTCACTGTGGGGGCTTAGCACTGAAGCTTTCTTT. It is translated as CASSSLWGLSTEAFF.

This chain joins TRBV19 and TRBJ1-2; no reliable D call. Between the trimmed V and J ends, which lost 3 bases and 2 bases, there was a span of 7 bases. CDR1 and CDR2 (germline): LNHDA, SQIVND (reference sequence). This CDR3 spans 13 amino acids. The CDR3 coding sequence is TGTGCCAGTAGTATTAGTCGGAACTATGGCTACACCTTC. Translation gives CASSISRNYGYTF.

The V call is TRBV2, the J call TRBJ2-3; the match to TRBD2 covers 13 bases. Trimming cost V 3 bases and J 4 bases; bases outside gene matches: 4. The CDR3 contains 16 residues. The germline gives CDR1 SNHLY, CDR2 FYNNEI. CDR3 sequence: CASSDGTSGISDTQYF. The CDR3 coding sequence is TGTGCCAGCAGTGACGGGACTAGCGGGATCTCAGATACGCAGTATTTT. The full variable domain, with the rest looked up from reference TRBV2 and TRBJ2-3, is EPEVTQTPSHQVTQMGQEVILRCVPISNHLYFYWYRQILGQKVEFLVSFYNNEISEKSEIFDDQFSVERPDGSNFTLKIRSTKLEDSAMYFCASSDGTSGISDTQYFGPGTRLTVL.

For the CDR3, the DNA is TGCAGCGTTGAAGGGCTCAGGGTGTTGGATGGCTACACCTTC. Translation: CSVEGLRVLDGYTF. The chain couples TRBV29-1 to TRBJ1-2, with a weak D call TRBD1 (5 bases). Trimming stripped 1 base from V and 6 bases from J, with 15 bases between. The CDR3 extends over 14 amino acids. Germline V CDR1 and CDR2: SQVTM, ANQGSEA.

This rearrangement joins TRBV10-1 to TRBJ2-7; D is undetermined. The germline V and J ends were trimmed by 4 bases and 5 bases, with 12 bases remaining between them. Germline CDR1 is WNHNN and CDR2 is SYGVQD (reference sequence). This CDR3 spans 13 amino acids. CDR3 region: CASSGPDRHEQYF. CDR3 bases: TGCGCCAGCAGTGGGCCAGATCGCCACGAGCAGTACTTC.

The rearrangement joins TRBV6-1 to TRBJ2-7; 7 bases are a match to TRBD1. This CDR3 is built from 13 residues. V dropped 7 bases and J dropped 5; count of bases not matched to a gene: 8. Germline V gene lookup returns CDR1 MNHNS and CDR2 SASEGT. The CDR3: CASNVQGFDEQYF. CDR3 coding DNA: TGTGCCAGCAACGTACAGGGGTTCGACGAGCAGTACTTC.

V gene TRBV19 combines with J gene TRBJ1-1; no definite D call. Germline V gene lookup returns CDR1 LNHDA and CDR2 SQIVND (reference sequence). This CDR3 comprises 14 residues. Trimming pared 3 bases from V and 1 base from J, leaving 9 bases between. The CDR3 bases are TGTGCCAGTAGTATCGTGGTCGGGAACACTGAAGCTTTCTTT. Its translation is CASSIVVGNTEAFF.

The chain combines TRBV28 with TRBJ1-4; D might be TRBD1 (5 bases). The germline V gene encodes CDR1 MDHEN and CDR2 SYDVKM. With 4 bases removed from V and 7 bases from J, the gap between germline ends came to 16 bases. This CDR3 comprises 15 residues. The chain's CDR3 is CASSSSRGSGEKLFF. The DNA for the CDR3 is TGTGCCAGCAGTTCCAGTAGGGGATCAGGTGAAAAACTGTTTTTT.

This clone was detected once. The chain couples TRBV11-2 to TRBJ2-3, with 12 bases matching TRBD2. V lost 1 base, J lost 4 bases, and 9 bases stayed unmatched. Germline values: CDR1 SGHAT, CDR2 FQNNGV. This CDR3 comprises 18 residues. The CDR3 loop is CASSLAASGRALADTQYF. The CDR3 DNA reads TGTGCCAGCAGCTTAGCGGCTAGCGGGAGGGCCCTCGCAGATACGCAGTATTTT.

The V gene is TRBV25-1, the J gene TRBJ2-2; 10 bases match TRBD1. This CDR3 region has 15 residues. Losses at the gene ends were 4 bases for V and 9 bases for J; bases not matched to a gene: 8. Per the germline V gene, CDR1 is MGHDK and CDR2 is SYGVNS. The CDR3 spells CASSAQTGGHRELFF. CDR3 coding DNA: TGTGCCAGCAGTGCCCAGACAGGGGGCCACCGGGAGCTGTTTTTT. The full variable domain, rest sourced from reference TRBV25-1 and TRBJ2-2, is EADIYQTPRYLVIGTGKKITLECSQTMGHDKMYWYQQDPGMELHLIHYSYGVNSTEKGDLSSESTVSRIRTEHFPLTLESARPSHTSQYLCASSAQTGGHRELFFGEGSRLTVL.

The J gene is TRBJ1-1, the V gene TRBV29-1; D ambiguous. Germline loops: CDR1 SQVTM, CDR2 ANQGSEA. The CDR3 is 13 residues long. V was clipped by 4 bases and J by 2 bases, with 11 bases between them. CDR3 bases: TGCAGCGTTGCTCGGGTTTTAAACACTGAAGCTTTCTTT. This sequence encodes CSVARVLNTEAFF.

The rearrangement uses TRBV6-5 and TRBJ2-7; 12 bases line up with TRBD1. The CDR3 has 13 residues. V lost 8 bases and J lost 5; bases outside the gene matches: 4. Germline V lookup: CDR1 MNHEY, CDR2 SVGAGI. CDR3 sequence: CASEGTGGHEQYF. The CDR3 DNA follows: TGTGCCAGCGAGGGGACAGGGGGCCACGAGCAGTACTTC.

CDR3 in amino acids: CASSPPSINYGYTF. The CDR3 DNA sequence: TGTGCCAGCTCACCACCGTCTATAAACTATGGCTACACCTTC. This chain links TRBV18 with TRBJ1-2; D call uncertain. CDR1 is KGHSH and CDR2 is LQKENI in the germline V gene. The CDR3 runs 14 residues. With 0 bases removed from V and 2 bases from J, the gap between germline ends came to 7 bases.

The chain combines TRBV18 with TRBJ2-7; 7 nucleotides line up with TRBD1. Germline lookup yields CDR1 KGHSH and CDR2 LQKENI. CDR3 length: 15 residues. The V segment lost 2 bases and the J segment 0 bases; nucleotides outside the gene matches: 4. Here the CDR3 reads CASSPLTGISYEQYF. The CDR3 nucleotides are TGTGCCAGCTCACCATTGACAGGGATCTCCTACGAGCAGTACTTC.

This chain links TRBV7-2 with TRBJ1-2; 7 nucleotides agree with TRBD1. The J segment lost 8 bases and the V segment lost 5 bases, leaving 5 bases of the junction unmatched. The CDR3 is 12 residues long. CDR1 and CDR2 (germline): SGHTA, FQGNSA. CDR3 bases: TGTGCCAGCAGCGACCGGGACAGAGGCTACACCTTC. It specifies CASSDRDRGYTF. Drawing the rest from reference TRBV7-2 and TRBJ1-2, the complete variable domain is GAGVSQSPSNKVTEKGKDVELRCDPISGHTALYWYRQSLGQGLEFLIYFQGNSAPDKSGLPSDRFSAERTGGSVSTLTIQRTQQEDSAVYLCASSDRDRGYTFGSGTRLTVV.

The rearrangement joins TRBV18 to TRBJ1-1, with D unresolved. Looked up from germline, CDR1 is KGHSH and CDR2 is LQKENI. This CDR3 comprises 13 residues. Deletions cut 3 bases from V and 1 base from J, with 6 bases between. CDR3 loop: CASSPTENTEAFF. The CDR3 nucleotides are TGTGCCAGCTCACCCACAGAGAACACTGAAGCTTTCTTT.

Regarding this clone: At one boundary the junction diverges from the germline segment, which might be a read error. The sample contains more than one DNA sequence encoding this CDR3. The chain joins TRBV5-4 to TRBJ1-6; D might be TRBD1 (6 bases). Germline CDR1 is SGHNT and CDR2 is YYREEE (reference sequence). The CDR3 spans 16 residues. As DNA, the CDR3 is TGTGCCAGCAGCTCTGGGGGCGGATCTTATAATTCCCCCCTCCACTTT. It translates to CASSSGGGSYNSPLHF.

V and J are TRBV2 and TRBJ1-3; possibly TRBD1 for D (5 bases). In germline, CDR1 is SNHLY, CDR2 FYNNEI. V dropped 9 bases and J dropped 0 bases, with 12 bases sitting between them. The CDR3 is 14 residues long. As DNA, the CDR3 is TGTGCCAGTGGGGCAGGGAACTCTGGAAACACCATATATTTT. This sequence encodes CASGAGNSGNTIYF.

In this sample, this clone turned up once. The chain recombines TRBV10-3 with TRBJ2-6; D is unclear. The CDR3 sequence is 16 residues long. The V and J ends lost 2 bases and 0 bases respectively, with 8 bases between them. Germline CDR1 and CDR2: ENHRY and SYGVKD. The CDR3 DNA reads TGTGCCATCAGTGAGCACAGAGTCTCTGGGGCCAACGTCCTGACTTTC. Translation: CAISEHRVSGANVLTF.

This chain links TRBV5-1 with TRBJ2-3, with TRBD2 matching over 9 bases. With 3 bases clipped from V and 2 bases from J, the junction kept 4 bases outside the gene matches. Germline V lookup: CDR1 SGHRS, CDR2 YFSETQ. This CDR3 has 15 amino acids. The CDR3 loop is CASSSSGEPTDTQYF. The CDR3 DNA follows: TGCGCCAGCAGCTCTAGCGGGGAACCCACAGATACGCAGTATTTT.

V usage is TRBV18 and J usage is TRBJ2-3, with D possibly being TRBD2 (6 bases). V was clipped by 3 bases and J by 8 bases, with 18 bases between them. Looked up from germline, CDR1 is KGHSH and CDR2 is LQKENI. This CDR3 comprises 15 residues. CDR3 nucleotides: TGTGCCAGCTCACCTCTCCCGGGAGAGGCAGGTACGCAGTATTTT. Amino acid sequence: CASSPLPGEAGTQYF.